The 11 T cell receptor beta chains presented below share a single source sample, sequenced in a study of T cells in Graves' hyperthyroidism and ophthalmopathy. RNA transcripts gave rise to amplified TCR beta CDR3 regions. The HTBI primer set drove a first-round RT-PCR of the TCR CDR3. TCRdb independently ran MiXCR on the multiplex PCR reads; one entry per CDR3 protein. Of roughly 700,000 distinct CDR3 sequences in the sample, roughly a third were seen once. The sequenced material came from blood. The source is a woman aged 35 to 49 with Graves' hyperthyroidism.

The chain is built from TRBV7-9 and TRBJ2-7; tentatively, D is TRBD1 (6 bases). Trimming took 6 bases from V and 4 from J, leaving 10 bases between them. The CDR3 spans 12 residues. Germline values: CDR1 SEHNR, CDR2 FQNEAQ (reference sequence). The CDR3 is CASSTGMYEQYF. CDR3 nucleotide sequence: TGTGCCAGCAGTACAGGGATGTACGAGCAGTACTTC.

This clonotype was detected ten times or more. One end of the junction varies from germline; a read error may be responsible. The CDR3 DNA reads as TGCGCCAGCAGCTTGAGGGGAGACTATGGCTACACCTTC. Its translation: CASSLRGDYGYTF. The chain couples TRBV7-9 to TRBJ1-2; possible D gene TRBD1, 5 bases. The CDR3 contains 13 residues. Looked up from germline, CDR1 is SEHNR and CDR2 is FQNEAQ (reference sequence).

This sequence joins TRBV11-2 and TRBJ2-7, with 7 bases aligning to TRBD1. This CDR3 comprises 16 residues. CDR1 SGHAT and CDR2 FQNNGV come from the germline V gene. V shed 5 bases, J shed 3 bases, and the junction held 13 bases outside the gene matches. CDR3 loop: CASSPETGQSNYEQYF. The CDR3 coding sequence is TGTGCCAGCAGCCCTGAGACGGGACAGAGTAACTACGAGCAGTACTTC. The whole variable domain, filled in from reference TRBV11-2 and TRBJ2-7, reads EAGVAQSPRYKIIEKRQSVAFWCNPISGHATLYWYQQILGQGPKLLIQFQNNGVVDDSQLPKDRFSAERLKGVDSTLKIQPAKLEDSAVYLCASSPETGQSNYEQYFGPGTRLTVT.

A word on this clonotype: A clone one base away is much larger, so this may be a read error. The CDR3 reads CAISAGPPYGYTF. The CDR3, as DNA: TGTGCCATCAGTGCAGGCCCACCCTATGGCTACACCTTC. The chain couples TRBV10-3 to TRBJ1-2; D gene ambiguous. CDR3 length: 13 residues. CDR1 and CDR2 (germline): ENHRY, SYGVKD. V lost 4 bases and J 4 bases, leaving 10 bases between the germline ends.

This clonotype was detected many times. The chain recombines TRBV7-3 with TRBJ1-2, with D unresolved. The CDR3 length is 14 residues. Trimming shortened V by 1 base and J by 2 bases, and 8 bases separated the two germline ends. CDR1 is SGHTA, CDR2 FQGTGA, per germline. The CDR3 protein is CASSLMQANYGYTF. In DNA form, the CDR3 reads TGTGCCAGCAGCTTAATGCAGGCCAACTATGGCTACACCTTC.

This chain joins TRBV5-1 and TRBJ1-2; 7 bases agree with TRBD1. There are 13 residues in the CDR3. The V segment lost 6 bases and the J segment 5 bases; nucleotides outside the gene matches: 7. Germline CDR1 and CDR2: SGHRS and YFSETQ. CDR3 DNA: TGCGCCAGCAAGGAGGGGGCGAGATATGGCTACACCTTC. Translation gives CASKEGARYGYTF.

This clonotype has a handful of counts. The gene calls are TRBV18 and TRBJ2-5; the D is unclear. Germline values: CDR1 KGHSH, CDR2 LQKENI. The V gene lost 3 bases and the J gene lost 5 bases, with 13 bases spanning the gap. This CDR3 is 14 amino acids long. The CDR3 spells CASSPPGPRETQYF. The CDR3 bases are TGTGCCAGCTCACCTCCCGGCCCGAGGGAGACCCAGTACTTC.

Details on this clonotype: The junction departs from germline at one end; a sequencing error may be responsible. The rearrangement uses TRBV7-9 and TRBJ2-7, with D hard to call. The CDR3 consists of 11 residues. Germline CDR1 is SEHNR and CDR2 is FQNEAQ (reference sequence). As DNA, the CDR3 is TGTGCCAGCAGCGAGAGCGACGATCAGTACTTC. Translating it yields CASSESDDQYF.

In its sample, this clonotype was seen many times. V usage is TRBV6-5 and J usage is TRBJ2-6; D is unclear. The CDR3 sequence is 15 residues long. The germline gives CDR1 MNHEY, CDR2 SVGAGI. V was cut by 6 bases and J by 4 bases, with 13 bases left in between. The CDR3 sequence: CASRSMWTGANVLTF. CDR3 in DNA: TGTGCCAGCAGATCCATGTGGACCGGGGCCAACGTCCTGACTTTC.

The chain couples TRBV4-3 to TRBJ2-6; D is unclear. V lost 0 bases to trimming and J lost 1 base, with 13 bases between them. This CDR3 is built from 18 residues. Germline V gene lookup returns CDR1 LGHNA and CDR2 YSLEER. CDR3 protein: CASSQEVPTFSGANVLTF. The CDR3, as DNA: TGCGCCAGCAGCCAAGAAGTCCCGACTTTTTCTGGGGCCAACGTCCTGACTTTC.

V gene TRBV7-2 combines with J gene TRBJ1-1; 8 bases map to TRBD1. J gave up 4 bases and V 0 bases, and 10 bases lay outside the gene matches. The CDR3 loop spans 17 amino acids. Germline CDR1 reads SGHTA; CDR2 reads FQGNSA. Written as DNA, the CDR3 is TGTGCCAGCAGCTTAGCTTTGGACAGGGTGGGTTCCACTGAAGCTTTCTTT. Amino acids: CASSLALDRVGSTEAFF.